This T cell receptor beta chain came from a study of regulatory T cells in long-lasting Graves disease. This clonotype was seen repeatedly, ten times or more. Its antigen remains unidentified. Time point reported: newly diagnosed GD, antithyroid drugs for less than 3 months. Following extraction of RNA from PBMCs, that RNA was used to make the TCR library. The CDR3 length is 15 residues. Germline assignment: CDR1 ENHRY and CDR2 SYGVKD. V lost 6 bases to trimming and J lost 3 bases, with 14 bases between them. Broader study findings: Exclusively peripheral blood, rather than thyroid tissue, was studied. Small sample size may have lowered accuracy.

The TCR beta library used iRepertoire HTBI primers with Arm-PCR amplification of CDR3. MiXCR was run by TCRdb on the multiplex PCR reads, yielding one entry per CDR3 protein. The repertoire includes hundreds of thousands of distinct CDR3 sequences, around 17% of them detected once, and about 18% sits in the top ten. The data were also submitted as part of a second study, on T cells in Graves' hyperthyroidism and ophthalmopathy. That investigation notes: Using the HTBI primer set, a first-round RT-PCR was run on the TCR CDR3.

The J gene is TRBJ2-2, the V gene TRBV10-3; TRBD2 might be the D (7 bases). The specimen comprised peripheral blood mononuclear cells (PBMCs), sampled at new diagnosis, from a patient treated with antithyroid drugs. This clonotype originated in a woman in her twenties or thirties with Graves disease. This CDR3 is CAISYREGYTGELFF. CDR3 coding DNA: TGTGCCATCAGCTACAGGGAGGGCTACACCGGGGAGCTGTTTTTT.